The sequence of this T cell receptor (beta chain) was determined in a study of blood T cell repertoires in COVID-19. Background on the study: The origin of the acute and convalescent COVID-19 samples was the United States, Italy and Spain. The analysed material was cDNA or gDNA that came from T cells, B-cell-depleted T cells, or PBMCs.

A word on this clone: In the same sample, other DNA sequences code for this CDR3.

Germline CDR1 MRHNA, CDR2 SNTAGT. V was clipped by 5 bases and J by 0 bases; unmatched bases: 3. The CDR3 consists of 15 residues. In the study's own analysis: Reference gene primer amplification in the assay estimated nucleated cell counts. The protocol was immunoSEQ multiplex PCR, while the TCRdb copy is restricted to in-frame clones and leaves out a portion. V, J and clone size derive from that table, while D and trimming were established from the DNA sequence. This sample yields hundreds of thousands of clones, of which less than 85% are seen a single time; about 3.6% belongs to the top ten. V usage is TRBV6-4 and J usage is TRBJ2-3; TRBD2 matches 9 bases. Sequencing was performed on peripheral blood. This TCR came from a woman aged 18 to 35 with acute or convalescent COVID-19. CDR3: CASSLAGASTDTQYF. The CDR3 nucleotides read TGTGCCAGCAGTTTAGCGGGGGCGAGCACAGATACGCAGTATTTT.